Shown below are 27 T cell receptor beta chains from a single sample sequenced in a study of glioma-infiltrating T cells after dendritic cell vaccination. Sample time point: after dendritic cell vaccination, including at tumor progression/relapse. Profiled with immunoSEQ multiplex PCR; TCRdb holds only in-frame clones, not every one. The sample yields tens of thousands of clones, 80% to 90% seen once. The sequencing used blood, collected after dendritic cell vaccination. The receptors stem from a human donor with glioblastoma.

This chain uses TRBV30 with TRBJ2-3, with TRBD2 matching 8 bases. The J segment lost 0 bases and the V segment lost 2 bases, leaving 7 bases of the junction unmatched. Germline CDR1 reads GTSNPN; CDR2 reads SVGIG (reference sequence). The CDR3 is 16 amino acids. CDR3: CAWSSTTSVSTDTQYF. The DNA for the CDR3 is TGTGCCTGGAGTTCAACGACTAGCGTCAGCACAGATACGCAGTATTTT.

The chain recombines TRBV19 with TRBJ2-1; 7 nucleotides match TRBD2. CDR3 length: 15 amino acids. Germline-derived CDR1 and CDR2 are LNHDA and SQIVND (reference sequence). Germline trimming cut 4 bases from V and 0 bases from J; bases unmatched to any gene: 3. CDR3 in amino acids: CASSSLAVSYNEQFF. The CDR3 nucleotides read TGTGCCAGTAGTAGTCTAGCGGTCTCCTACAATGAGCAGTTCTTC.

The chain joins TRBV19 to TRBJ2-3, with D maybe TRBD2 (6 bases). CDR1 and CDR2 from the germline V gene are LNHDA and SQIVND (reference sequence). V was cut by 1 base and J by 5 bases, with 10 bases left in between. CDR3 length equals 14 residues. CDR3 amino acids: CASSIVLAGDTQYF. CDR3 bases: TGTGCCAGTAGTATAGTACTAGCAGGAGATACGCAGTATTTT.

This chain connects TRBV4-3 to TRBJ2-1; 7 positions agree with TRBD2. V dropped 0 bases and J dropped 2; count of bases not matched to a gene: 4. Germline values: CDR1 LGHNA, CDR2 YSLEER. This CDR3 contains 16 residues. This CDR3 reads CASSQDLAVPYNEQFF. DNA for the CDR3: TGCGCCAGCAGCCAAGATCTAGCGGTGCCCTACAATGAGCAGTTCTTC.

The chain joins TRBV14 to TRBJ2-7; 12 bases align to TRBD2. CDR1 is SGHDN and CDR2 is FVKESK in the germline V gene. Trimming took 4 bases from V and 7 from J; bases not matched to a gene: 14. The CDR3 covers 17 residues. This CDR3 is CASSPSGRALPPREQYF. In DNA, the CDR3 is TGTGCCAGCAGCCCTAGCGGGAGGGCCCTTCCCCCTAGAGAGCAGTACTTC.

This sequence joins TRBV4-3 and TRBJ2-1; 14 nucleotides line up with TRBD2. CDR3 size: 17 residues. Losses at the gene ends were 0 bases for V and 7 bases for J; bases not matched to a gene: 5. Germline V lookup: CDR1 LGHNA, CDR2 YSLEER. The CDR3 sequence is CASSQDIGTSGSNEQFF. The CDR3 region has the DNA TGCGCCAGCAGCCAAGATATAGGGACTAGCGGGAGTAATGAGCAGTTCTTC.

This chain uses TRBV18 with TRBJ2-2; 10 bases line up with TRBD1. The CDR3 is made up of 15 amino acids. Germline V gene sequence: CDR1 KGHSH, CDR2 LQKENI. The V gene end was trimmed by 3 bases and the J gene end by 5 bases; junction bases not matched to a gene: 3. The CDR3 loop reads CASSPWDRGTGELFF. The CDR3 bases are TGTGCCAGCTCACCTTGGGACAGGGGTACCGGGGAGCTGTTTTTT.

This clone was seen only once. The chain employs TRBV5-6 and TRBJ1-1; possible D gene TRBD1, 6 bases. Germline V gene data show CDR1 as SGHDT and CDR2 as YYEEEE. The ends were cut back, 4 bases at V and 6 bases at J, with 13 bases in the middle. The CDR3 contains 13 residues. The CDR3 is CASSPPDRPEAFF. Written as DNA, the CDR3 is TGTGCCAGCAGCCCCCCAGACAGGCCTGAAGCTTTCTTT.

The chain links TRBV2 to TRBJ2-2; 9 nucleotides align to TRBD1. Germline CDR1 reads SNHLY; CDR2 reads FYNNEI. With 6 bases clipped from V and 7 bases from J, the junction kept 6 bases outside the gene matches. CDR3 length: 14 amino acids. The CDR3 loop is CASSVDRGGGELFF. Here the CDR3 DNA reads TGTGCCAGCAGCGTGGACAGGGGCGGCGGGGAGCTGTTTTTT.

The rearrangement uses TRBV7-9 and TRBJ1-1; 7 bases match TRBD1. The V segment lost 4 bases and the J segment 1 base; nucleotides outside the gene matches: 6. CDR1 is SEHNR and CDR2 is FQNEAQ in the germline V gene (reference sequence). The CDR3 consists of 15 residues. The CDR3 reads CASSWTGTENTEAFF. CDR3 coding DNA: TGTGCCAGCAGCTGGACCGGGACAGAGAACACTGAAGCTTTCTTT.

This clone was seen only once. V is TRBV19 and J is TRBJ2-3; the D gene is possibly TRBD2 (5 bases). Germline CDR1 LNHDA, CDR2 SQIVND (reference sequence). This CDR3 is 14 amino acids long. The V end lost 2 bases, the J end lost 4 bases, and 10 bases lay between the germline ends. The CDR3 nucleotides are TGTGCCAGTAGTATATCGGGGTCGGCAGATACGCAGTATTTT. As protein: CASSISGSADTQYF.

The gene calls are TRBV7-2 and TRBJ1-1; tentative D call: TRBD1 (5 bases). The CDR3 covers 16 residues. The V gene lost 5 bases and the J gene lost 2 bases, with 18 bases spanning the gap. Germline V gene data show CDR1 as SGHTA and CDR2 as FQGNSA. The chain's CDR3 is CASSPRLGQFNTEAFF. CDR3 coding DNA: TGTGCCAGCAGCCCAAGGTTGGGGCAGTTTAACACTGAAGCTTTCTTT.

The J gene is TRBJ1-4, the V gene TRBV2; D remains ambiguous. CDR3 length equals 13 residues. Germline-derived CDR1 and CDR2 are SNHLY and FYNNEI. Trimming stripped 4 bases from V and 5 bases from J, with 8 bases between. CDR3 amino acids: CASSGAENEKLFF. The CDR3 nucleotides are TGTGCCAGCAGTGGAGCGGAGAATGAAAAACTGTTTTTT.

The chain is built from TRBV18 and TRBJ1-1; perhaps TRBD1 as D (6 bases). The CDR3 runs 13 residues. The germline V gene has CDR1 KGHSH and CDR2 LQKENI. V lost 4 bases and J lost 2, with 8 bases in between. CDR3 coding DNA: TGTGCCAGCTCACAGGGGGTAAACACTGAAGCTTTCTTT. Amino acids: CASSQGVNTEAFF.

This chain links TRBV14 with TRBJ2-7, with TRBD2 as a possible D gene (5 bases). There are 14 residues in the CDR3. Germline lookup yields CDR1 SGHDN and CDR2 FVKESK. Between the trimmed V and J ends, which lost 3 bases and 3 bases, there was a span of 12 bases. CDR3 nucleotides: TGTGCCAGCAGCCAGACGGACTCGATCTACGAGCAGTACTTC. It specifies CASSQTDSIYEQYF.

The chain recombines TRBV5-4 with TRBJ2-7, with 13 bases matching TRBD2. This CDR3 comprises 16 residues. From germline, CDR1 is SGHNT and CDR2 YYREEE (reference sequence). Trimming removed 4 bases from V and 0 bases from J; junction bases left unmatched: 4. The CDR3: CASSPTSGRASYEQYF. The DNA for the CDR3 is TGTGCCAGCAGCCCTACTAGCGGGAGGGCCTCCTACGAGCAGTACTTC.

This chain connects TRBV11-2 to TRBJ2-7, with TRBD1 as a possible D gene (6 bases). The CDR3 spans 15 residues. The V end was cut by 1 base, the J end by 5 bases, with 15 bases between. Germline loops: CDR1 SGHAT, CDR2 FQNNGV. Here the CDR3 reads CASSLGAGALDEQYF. The DNA of the CDR3 is TGTGCCAGCAGCTTAGGGGCAGGGGCCCTCGACGAGCAGTACTTC.

The chain links TRBV5-1 to TRBJ2-3; the D gene is possibly TRBD2 (5 bases). The CDR3 has 16 residues. Between the trimmed V and J ends, which lost 3 bases and 0 bases, there was a span of 14 bases. Germline loops: CDR1 SGHRS, CDR2 YFSETQ. The CDR3 region is CASSYSGIYSTDTQYF. The CDR3 coding sequence is TGCGCCAGCAGCTACTCCGGGATCTACAGCACAGATACGCAGTATTTT. The full variable domain, with the rest looked up from reference TRBV5-1 and TRBJ2-3, is KAGVTQTPRYLIKTRGQQVTLSCSPISGHRSVSWYQQTPGQGLQFLFEYFSETQRNKGNFPGRFSGRQFSNSRSEMNVSTLELGDSALYLCASSYSGIYSTDTQYFGPGTRLTVL.

The chain recombines TRBV7-2 with TRBJ1-5; D unclear. Trimming removed 1 base at V and 3 bases at J, with 10 bases between. The CDR3 is 15 amino acids. The germline V gene has CDR1 SGHTA and CDR2 FQGNSA. The CDR3 nucleotides read TGTGCCAGCAGCTTAGACAGTGCTATCAATCAGCCCCAGCATTTT. Translation: CASSLDSAINQPQHF.

The chain joins TRBV7-6 to TRBJ2-7; TRBD1 matches at 11 bases. The CDR3 covers 15 residues. With 1 base clipped from V and 3 bases from J, the junction kept 2 bases outside the gene matches. Germline CDR1 reads SGHVS; CDR2 reads FNYEAQ. DNA for the CDR3: TGTGCCAGCAGCTTAGTCGGGACAGGGGGCTACGAGCAGTACTTC. This gives the protein CASSLVGTGGYEQYF.

The V and J genes are TRBV30 and TRBJ2-6; perhaps TRBD1 as D (8 bases). This CDR3 has 18 amino acids. CDR1 GTSNPN and CDR2 SVGIG come from the germline V gene (reference sequence). CDR3 residues: CASRRNRGGFSGANVLTF. The CDR3 DNA is TGTGCGTCTCGGAGAAACAGGGGGGGATTCTCTGGGGCCAACGTCCTGACTTTC.

V is TRBV27 and J is TRBJ1-2; 7 positions agree with TRBD1. Germline loops: CDR1 MNHEY, CDR2 SMNVEV (reference sequence). The trim removed 6 bases at V and 4 bases at J, leaving 8 bases unmatched. The CDR3 extends over 14 amino acids. The CDR3 region has the DNA TGTGCCAGCAGGGCCCAGGGGGTAGGCTATGGCTACACCTTC. Protein product: CASRAQGVGYGYTF.

The chain links TRBV28 to TRBJ1-2, with 8 bases lining up with TRBD1. CDR1 is MDHEN and CDR2 is SYDVKM in the germline V gene. Trimming took 5 bases from V and 0 from J; bases not matched to a gene: 5. This CDR3 contains 15 residues. The CDR3 bases are TGTGCCAGCAGTGATGCAGGGGGCCCTAACTATGGCTACACCTTC. Amino acid sequence: CASSDAGGPNYGYTF.

This chain connects TRBV7-2 to TRBJ1-3; D is uncertain. This CDR3 has 15 amino acids. The V end was cut by 2 bases, the J end by 0 bases, with 8 bases between. The germline CDR1 and CDR2 sequences are SGHTA and FQGNSA. The CDR3 nucleotides read TGTGCCAGCAGCTTAACTTTCTCCTCTGGAAACACCATATATTTT. Amino acid sequence: CASSLTFSSGNTIYF.

V is TRBV6-1 and J is TRBJ1-2; D not certain. Germline CDR1 MNHNS, CDR2 SASEGT. Trimming cost V 0 bases and J 4 bases, with 9 bases left between them. The CDR3 is 14 amino acids. The CDR3 nucleotides are TGTGCCAGCAGTGAAGCGGAGGATTTCTATGGCTACACCTTC. Translated, it gives CASSEAEDFYGYTF.

In DNA form, the CDR3 reads TGTGCCAGCAGCTTCACAGGGGAAGAGACCCAGTACTTC. Encoded protein: CASSFTGEETQYF. V is TRBV11-2 and J is TRBJ2-5; 7 bases fit TRBD1. The CDR3 totals 13 residues. The J segment lost 3 bases and the V segment lost 3 bases, leaving 1 base of the junction unmatched. Germline V gene data show CDR1 as SGHAT and CDR2 as FQNNGV. The variable domain in full, completed from reference TRBV11-2 and TRBJ2-5, reads EAGVAQSPRYKIIEKRQSVAFWCNPISGHATLYWYQQILGQGPKLLIQFQNNGVVDDSQLPKDRFSAERLKGVDSTLKIQPAKLEDSAVYLCASSFTGEETQYFGPGTRLLVL.

The chain has TRBV18 and TRBJ2-3, with D tentatively TRBD2 (5 bases). Germline loops: CDR1 KGHSH, CDR2 LQKENI. V lost 1 base, J lost 9 bases, and 8 bases lay in between. The CDR3 sequence is 12 residues long. The CDR3 coding sequence is TGTGCCAGCTCACCACGCGAGGGCACGCAGTATTTT. Translation: CASSPREGTQYF.